This T cell receptor beta chain came from a study of identical twins. From the 5' RACE reads, TCRdb called clonotypes with MiXCR, one entry per CDR3 protein. The sample has around 690,000 distinct CDR3 sequences, around 21% seen once. Comment on this clonotype: Its antigen is as yet unknown.

Study-wide results and caveats: Findings came from cross-sectional statistics, without long-term follow-up of donors. Models came in too low on out-of-frame TCR alpha sharing in monozygotic twins.

V dropped 3 bases and J dropped 4 bases, with 12 bases sitting between them. The CDR3 is made up of 14 amino acids. Germline lookup yields CDR1 KGHSH and CDR2 LQKENI. The same specimen was also included in a second study, on T cells expressing NK-cell markers.

The genes are TRBV18 and TRBJ1-1; possibly TRBD1 for D (5 bases). The specimen sequenced was PBMCs. This receptor was taken from a woman aged 18-35 years in good health. CDR3 nucleotide sequence: TGTGCCAGCTCACCCCTGGGACGGGTCACTGAAGCTTTCTTT. It specifies CASSPLGRVTEAFF.